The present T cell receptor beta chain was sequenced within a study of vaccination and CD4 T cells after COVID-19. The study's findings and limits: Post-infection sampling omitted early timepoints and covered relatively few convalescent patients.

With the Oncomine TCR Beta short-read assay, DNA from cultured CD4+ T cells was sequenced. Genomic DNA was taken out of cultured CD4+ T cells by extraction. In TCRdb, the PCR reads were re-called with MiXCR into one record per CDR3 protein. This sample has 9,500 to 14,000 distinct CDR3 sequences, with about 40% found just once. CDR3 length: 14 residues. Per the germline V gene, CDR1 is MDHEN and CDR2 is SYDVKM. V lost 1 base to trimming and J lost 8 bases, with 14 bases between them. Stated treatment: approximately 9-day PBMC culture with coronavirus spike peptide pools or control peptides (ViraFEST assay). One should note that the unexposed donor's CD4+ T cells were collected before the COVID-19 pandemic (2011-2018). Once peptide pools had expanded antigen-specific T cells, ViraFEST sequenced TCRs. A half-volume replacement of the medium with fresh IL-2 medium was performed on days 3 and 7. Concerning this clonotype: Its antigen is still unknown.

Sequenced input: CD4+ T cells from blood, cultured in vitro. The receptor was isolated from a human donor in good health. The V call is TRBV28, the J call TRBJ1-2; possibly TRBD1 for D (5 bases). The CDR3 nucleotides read TGTGCCAGCAGTTTATCCTCTTTTGGGGACGGCTACACCTTC. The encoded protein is CASSLSSFGDGYTF.